This T cell receptor beta chain stems from a study of cytomegalovirus exposure and HLA in healthy donors. Overall study context: Counted in an early data release were about 86 million unique TCRs from HLA-typed donors. Findings and caveats of the study: Within a later analysis, the majority of CMV-associated TCR beta chains appeared HLA-restricted.

The PCR made use of 60 Vbeta and 13 Jbeta primers. Sequenced by immunoSEQ multiplex PCR; TCRdb stores in-frame clones only, minus some. The sample includes roughly 71,000 clones, over 70% of them seen just once. Among the donors, all were healthy bone marrow donors. The CDR3 is 13 residues long. Trimming shortened V by 1 base and J by 8 bases, and 11 bases separated the two germline ends. Germline V gene lookup returns CDR1 MDHEN and CDR2 SYDVKM. Turning to this clone: The target antigen is unknown.

Sequencing used PBMCs. The chain joins TRBV28 to TRBJ1-2, with a weak D call TRBD1 (6 bases). The sequence was obtained from a human donor in good health. The DNA of the CDR3 is TGTGCCAGCAGTTTATATCAGGGGCGGGGCTACACCTTC. It is translated as CASSLYQGRGYTF.